This TCR beta chain originates from a study of identical twins. Study-level results: Models underestimated TCR alpha sharing (out-of-frame) in monozygotic twins. The study found excess low generation probability among twin-shared out-of-frame alpha sequences.

Comments on this clonotype: Its antigen is not identified.

Germline assignment: CDR1 SNHLY and CDR2 FYNNEI. The CDR3 loop spans 13 amino acids. V was pared by 2 bases and J by 4 bases, with 6 bases between. TCRdb reanalysed the 5' RACE reads using MiXCR and keeps one entry per CDR3 protein. There are a few hundred thousand distinct CDR3 sequences in the sample; about a fifth occur only once, and 10% to 15% lies in the top ten. The clonotype was recovered from a man aged 45 to 65 in good health. The material sequenced was naive T cells sorted from blood. The chain employs TRBV2 and TRBJ2-1; unclear D gene. DNA for the CDR3: TGTGCCAGCAGTGAAAGTTGGTACAATGAGCAGTTCTTC. Translation gives CASSESWYNEQFF.